This T cell receptor beta chain derives from a study of graft-versus-host responses after intestinal transplantation. Libraries were prepared by immunoSEQ multiplex PCR; TCRdb keeps only in-frame clonotypes and omits some of them. In the table there are 50,000 to 60,000 clones, around 90% of which are singletons. Trimming left V 0 bases short and J 2 bases short, with 5 bases between. Germline V lookup: CDR1 SGDLS, CDR2 YYNGEE. There are 13 residues in the CDR3. The study, taken as a whole, reports: Researchers found peak circulating GvH clone levels linked to early post-transplant HvG declines.

This clone has only a few counts. Its antigen remains unknown. Material: unstimulated CD4+ T cells sorted from spleen or lymph node cells, obtained before transplant. The TCR comes from a human donor who was the organ donor for an intestinal transplant. V usage is TRBV9 and J usage is TRBJ1-2; a possible D gene is TRBD1 (5 bases). CDR3 coding DNA: TGTGCCAGCAGCGTAGGGACAAACTATGGCTACACCTTC. Amino acids: CASSVGTNYGYTF.